The 8 T cell receptor beta chains presented below share a single source sample, sequenced in a study of blood T cell repertoires in COVID-19. Method: immunoSEQ multiplex PCR; TCRdb's copy keeps in-frame clones and lacks some. The sample contains a few hundred thousand clones, over 85% of which appear only once. The sequencing input was peripheral blood. These receptors all come from a woman aged 25 to 39 with COVID-19, enrolled during active disease.

The chain uses TRBV7-9 and TRBJ2-7; TRBD2 is a possible D gene (6 bases). Trimming removed 5 bases at V and 0 bases at J, with 23 bases between. The germline V gene encodes CDR1 SEHNR and CDR2 FQNEAQ (reference sequence). The CDR3 spans 18 residues. CDR3 loop: CASSTGGGTFYSSYEQYF. CDR3 DNA: TGTGCCAGCAGCACCGGAGGAGGGACCTTCTACTCCTCCTACGAGCAGTACTTC.

The chain employs TRBV5-5 and TRBJ2-1; TRBD1 might be the D (7 bases). V gave up 4 bases and J gave up 4 bases, with 18 bases separating them. Germline CDR1 and CDR2: SGHKS and YYEKEE (reference sequence). The CDR3 has 16 residues. This chain's CDR3 is CASSQGGRGRYNEQFF. Written as DNA, the CDR3 is TGTGCCAGCAGCCAAGGGGGCCGGGGGCGGTACAATGAGCAGTTCTTC.

The chain recombines TRBV6-5 with TRBJ2-3; D is unresolved. V was pared by 6 bases and J by 2 bases, with 15 bases between. Germline loops: CDR1 MNHEY, CDR2 SVGAGI. The CDR3 runs to 15 residues. CDR3 in DNA: TGTGCCAGCAGCTTACTCGGGTCCAACACAGATACGCAGTATTTT. The encoded protein is CASSLLGSNTDTQYF.

The J gene is TRBJ2-1, the V gene TRBV5-1, with D uncertain. The CDR3 spans 15 residues. Trimming pared 0 bases from V and 4 bases from J, leaving 11 bases between. Germline values: CDR1 SGHRS, CDR2 YFSETQ. The CDR3 sequence is CASSLGAAQYNEQFF. The CDR3 region has the DNA TGCGCCAGCAGCTTGGGGGCCGCCCAATACAATGAGCAGTTCTTC.

CDR3 in DNA: TGTGCCTGGAGTGTGGGGCAGGGGAACACTGAAGCTTTCTTT. Translated, it gives CAWSVGQGNTEAFF. The chain combines TRBV30 with TRBJ1-1, with D possibly matching TRBD1 (5 bases). Trimming stripped 0 bases from V and 1 base from J, with 9 bases between. The CDR3 is 14 residues long. CDR1 is GTSNPN and CDR2 is SVGIG in the germline V gene (reference sequence).

The chain couples TRBV5-6 to TRBJ2-3; 10 nucleotides match TRBD2. This CDR3 has 18 residues. Trimming took 3 bases from V and 0 from J; bases not matched to a gene: 10. CDR1 and CDR2 from the germline V gene are SGHDT and YYEEEE. The CDR3 DNA sequence: TGTGCCAGCAGCTCATGGACTAGCGGTAGCCCTAGCACAGATACGCAGTATTTT. This encodes CASSSWTSGSPSTDTQYF.

The chain is built from TRBV5-1 and TRBJ2-5, with 8 bases lining up with TRBD1. CDR1 is SGHRS, CDR2 YFSETQ, per germline. V dropped 3 bases and J dropped 5; count of bases not matched to a gene: 9. This CDR3 has 15 amino acids. The CDR3 loop reads CASSWDTGGWETQYF. The CDR3 DNA reads as TGCGCCAGCAGCTGGGACACAGGGGGATGGGAGACCCAGTACTTC. Together with reference TRBV5-1 and TRBJ2-5, the CDR3 gives the full variable domain: KAGVTQTPRYLIKTRGQQVTLSCSPISGHRSVSWYQQTPGQGLQFLFEYFSETQRNKGNFPGRFSGRQFSNSRSEMNVSTLELGDSALYLCASSWDTGGWETQYFGPGTRLLVL.

The V call is TRBV7-9, the J call TRBJ2-2; D gene uncertain. Between the trimmed V and J ends, which lost 1 base and 5 bases, there was a span of 8 bases. CDR1 and CDR2 from the germline V gene are SEHNR and FQNEAQ (reference sequence). This CDR3 is 14 amino acids long. The CDR3 loop is CASSLDIFTGELFF. The CDR3 nucleotides read TGTGCCAGCAGCTTAGATATCTTTACCGGGGAGCTGTTTTTT.